This TCR beta chain was profiled in a study of shared clonotypes between healthy human individuals. The authors' processing: As immunoSEQ supplied junction-only sequences (without quality scores), filtering differed. Some clones are missing from TCRdb's copy, which holds only in-frame ones; the method was immunoSEQ multiplex PCR. For V, J and clone size, that table is used; D and trimming come from the DNA. The data show 2 million to 3 million clones, approximately 94% seen once. Overall study results and limits: Naive CD4 clonotype sharing across several donors was approximately 5%. Relative to memory subsets, naive subsets generally showed larger estimated richness.

Details on this clone: Its antigen is unknown.

The clonotype was recovered from a man aged 18 to 29 in good health. Some clones in this sample may be carry-over from other donors' samples. The sample was naive CD4+ T cells from PBMCs. The subset denotes: CD45RA+ positively selected.

The CDR3 DNA reads as TGCGCCAGCAGCCCACTCCCCGGGACAATAATTGAGCAGTTCTTC. Encoded protein: CASSPLPGTIIEQFF. This chain uses TRBV5-1 with TRBJ2-1; tentatively, D is TRBD1 (6 bases). The CDR3 runs 15 residues. V lost 4 bases, J lost 9 bases, and 20 bases lay in between. The germline CDR1 and CDR2 sequences are SGHRS and YFSETQ. The variable domain in full, with the rest retrieved from reference TRBV5-1 and TRBJ2-1, is KAGVTQTPRYLIKTRGQQVTLSCSPISGHRSVSWYQQTPGQGLQFLFEYFSETQRNKGNFPGRFSGRQFSNSRSEMNVSTLELGDSALYLCASSPLPGTIIEQFFGPGTRLTVL.